The 23 T cell receptor beta chains in this list originate from one sample, sequenced in a study of cytomegalovirus exposure and HLA in healthy donors. PCR employed 60 Vbeta and 13 Jbeta primers. Sequencing was performed with immunoSEQ multiplex PCR; in TCRdb, only in-frame clones are kept and a portion is missing. The table lists some 180,000 clones, around 75% of them singletons. The specimen sequenced was PBMCs. The origin of the receptors is a female donor in good health and CMV-seronegative.

The chain couples TRBV29-1 to TRBJ2-5, with TRBD2 matching 10 bases. The J call is doubtful: the DNA matches TRBJ2-7 better. This CDR3 spans 17 amino acids. Germline V CDR1 and CDR2: SQVTM, ANQGSEA. The CDR3 region is CSVLRTSGTVSSYEQYF. The CDR3 nucleotides read TGCAGCGTCCTTAGGACTAGCGGAACGGTCAGCTCCTACGAGCAGTACTTC.

This chain uses TRBV10-3 with TRBJ2-5, with 10 bases aligning to TRBD2. The J call is in doubt because the DNA end fits TRBJ2-7 better. The CDR3 length is 15 residues. Germline values: CDR1 ENHRY, CDR2 SYGVKD. This chain's CDR3 is CAISAVAGGFYEQYF. The CDR3 DNA follows: TGTGCCATCAGTGCGGTAGCGGGGGGTTTCTACGAGCAGTACTTC.

The chain couples TRBV11-2 to TRBJ1-1; D is unresolved. V was clipped by 5 bases and J by 9 bases, with 13 bases between them. CDR1 is SGHAT and CDR2 is FQNNGV in the germline V gene. The CDR3 extends over 12 amino acids. This CDR3 is CASSPPVLQAFF. The CDR3 DNA sequence: TGTGCCAGCAGCCCCCCGGTCCTACAAGCTTTCTTT.

The chain recombines TRBV2 with TRBJ2-2, with D tentatively TRBD2 (5 bases). From germline, CDR1 is SNHLY and CDR2 FYNNEI. There are 13 residues in the CDR3. V was pared by 8 bases and J by 7 bases, with 14 bases between. The CDR3 nucleotides read TGTGCCAGCCAGGCAGTGGCGGGCGGGGAGCTGTTTTTT. It codes for CASQAVAGGELFF. Drawing the rest from reference TRBV2 and TRBJ2-2, the complete variable domain is EPEVTQTPSHQVTQMGQEVILRCVPISNHLYFYWYRQILGQKVEFLVSFYNNEISEKSEIFDDQFSVERPDGSNFTLKIRSTKLEDSAMYFCASQAVAGGELFFGEGSRLTVL.

V gene TRBV5-4 combines with J gene TRBJ2-2; 8 nucleotides match TRBD2. The trim removed 0 bases at V and 6 bases at J, leaving 7 bases unmatched. The CDR3 extends over 16 amino acids. From germline, CDR1 is SGHNT and CDR2 YYREEE (reference sequence). As DNA, the CDR3 is TGTGCCAGCAGCTTGGTGGTCGGGGGGGGCTCCGGGGAGCTGTTTTTT. It is translated as CASSLVVGGGSGELFF.

This sequence joins TRBV9 and TRBJ2-2; possible D gene TRBD2, 5 bases. The CDR3 totals 15 residues. The ends were cut back, 6 bases at V and 1 base at J, with 13 bases in the middle. CDR1 is SGDLS, CDR2 YYNGEE, per germline. CDR3 region: CASKEGSLNTGELFF. CDR3 nucleotide sequence: TGTGCCAGCAAAGAGGGTAGCCTGAACACCGGGGAGCTGTTTTTT.

The chain uses TRBV9 and TRBJ2-1; 13 bases align to TRBD2. This CDR3 is 20 amino acids long. V was clipped by 4 bases and J by 6 bases; unmatched bases: 19. Germline CDR1 and CDR2: SGDLS and YYNGEE. The CDR3 DNA reads TGTGCCAGCAGCCCCAAACTCGGGGGACTAGCGGGATTCGGGGGCAATGAGCAGTTCTTC. Protein: CASSPKLGGLAGFGGNEQFF.

This sequence joins TRBV2 and TRBJ2-7; TRBD2 agrees at 9 bases. V shed 8 bases, J shed 2 bases, and the junction held 16 bases outside the gene matches. The CDR3 contains 17 residues. CDR1 is SNHLY, CDR2 FYNNEI, per germline. Here the CDR3 DNA reads TGTGCCAGCGTACCAAGTCCCGGGACTAGCCTTACCTACGAGCAGTACTTC. Its translation: CASVPSPGTSLTYEQYF.

The chain couples TRBV29-1 to TRBJ2-5; the D gene is possibly TRBD2 (5 bases). Germline values: CDR1 SQVTM, CDR2 ANQGSEA. V lost 0 bases to trimming and J lost 4 bases, with 18 bases between them. The CDR3 sequence is 16 residues long. CDR3 coding DNA: TGCAGCGTTGAAGATCAGTCGGGGTGGGGAACAGAGACCCAGTACTTC. This codes for CSVEDQSGWGTETQYF.

The chain carries TRBV7-9 and TRBJ2-1; 16 bases fit TRBD2. J gave up 6 bases and V 6 bases, and 8 bases lay outside the gene matches. Germline V gene data show CDR1 as SEHNR and CDR2 as FQNEAQ (reference sequence). This CDR3 spans 17 amino acids. The CDR3 sequence is CASSGTSGRVRANEQFF. The CDR3 nucleotides read TGTGCCAGCAGTGGGACTAGCGGGAGGGTTAGGGCCAATGAGCAGTTCTTC.

With regard to this clone: The same CDR3 also results from other DNA sequences found in this sample. This sequence joins TRBV7-9 and TRBJ1-1, with TRBD1 matching 8 bases. This CDR3 contains 14 residues. V was pared by 5 bases and J by 2 bases, with 4 bases of the junction left unmatched. Germline V gene data show CDR1 as SEHNR and CDR2 as FQNEAQ (reference sequence). The CDR3 region is CASSPGQGNTEAFF. The CDR3 DNA follows: TGTGCCAGCAGCCCCGGACAGGGAAACACTGAAGCTTTCTTT.

This chain connects TRBV28 to TRBJ2-3; maybe TRBD2 (6 bases). Looked up from germline, CDR1 is MDHEN and CDR2 is SYDVKM. Trimming shortened V by 9 bases and J by 6 bases, and 19 bases separated the two germline ends. The CDR3 length is 14 residues. The CDR3 region is CASSEGFFSDTQYF. CDR3 sequence (DNA): TGTGCCAGTTCGGAGGGCTTTTTCTCCGATACGCAGTATTTT.

The chain is built from TRBV23-1 and TRBJ1-1, with D possibly TRBD1 on 6 matching bases. TRBV23-1 is filed as an ORF, its function uncertain. This CDR3 has 20 residues. Trimming cost V 7 bases and J 1 base, with 31 bases left between them. Here the CDR3 reads CASTSSGDQGFKGSNTEAFF. In DNA, the CDR3 is TGCGCCAGCACCTCCAGCGGGGACCAGGGGTTTAAAGGGTCGAACACTGAAGCTTTCTTT.

This chain uses TRBV27 with TRBJ2-2, with 11 nucleotides matching TRBD2. This CDR3 has 16 amino acids. Germline-derived CDR1 and CDR2 are MNHEY and SMNVEV (reference sequence). V gave up 7 bases and J gave up 5 bases; unmatched junction bases: 9. CDR3 nucleotide sequence: TGTGCCAGCAAACCTGTAGCGGGAGGGGGAACCGGGGAGCTGTTTTTT. Translated: CASKPVAGGGTGELFF.

J is TRBJ1-2 and V is TRBV6-5; D is possibly TRBD1 (6 bases). CDR3 length: 14 amino acids. V was shortened by 5 bases and J by 4 bases, with 14 bases between the two germline ends. Germline values: CDR1 MNHEY, CDR2 SVGAGI. CDR3 coding DNA: TGTGCCAGCAGTAAATCGGGACAAGTCTATGGCTACACCTTC. As protein: CASSKSGQVYGYTF.

The chain recombines TRBV9 with TRBJ2-2; 9 nucleotides agree with TRBD1. CDR3 length: 16 amino acids. J gave up 1 base and V 4 bases, and 5 bases lay outside the gene matches. CDR1 SGDLS and CDR2 YYNGEE come from the germline V gene. CDR3 amino acids: CASSQRTGENTGELFF. CDR3 in DNA: TGTGCCAGCAGCCAAAGGACAGGGGAGAACACCGGGGAGCTGTTTTTT.

This chain links TRBV18 with TRBJ2-2; D is unclear. The CDR3 contains 12 residues. CDR1 is KGHSH and CDR2 is LQKENI in the germline V gene. V gave up 2 bases and J gave up 6 bases, with 4 bases separating them. The CDR3 sequence is CASSPGPGELFF. CDR3 bases: TGTGCCAGCTCACCAGGGCCCGGGGAGCTGTTTTTT. The full variable domain, with the rest looked up from reference TRBV18 and TRBJ2-2, is NAGVMQNPRHLVRRRGQEARLRCSPMKGHSHVYWYRQLPEEGLKFMVYLQKENIIDESGMPKERFSAEFPKEGPSILRIQQVVRGDSAAYFCASSPGPGELFFGEGSRLTVL.

The gene calls are TRBV7-9 and TRBJ1-1; 7 nucleotides match TRBD1. The CDR3 totals 14 residues. The V gene's germline CDR1 is SEHNR and CDR2 FQNEAQ (reference sequence). The V segment lost 5 bases and the J segment 4 bases; nucleotides outside the gene matches: 7. The CDR3 here is CASSTPGQSTEAFF. The CDR3 nucleotides read TGTGCCAGCAGCACACCGGGACAGAGCACTGAAGCTTTCTTT.

This rearrangement joins TRBV10-3 to TRBJ1-2, with D perhaps matching TRBD1 (5 bases). Germline V gives CDR1 ENHRY, CDR2 SYGVKD. The CDR3 spans 15 residues. V was pared by 8 bases and J by 0 bases, with 16 bases between. The CDR3 spells CAIQHPGLTNYGYTF. Here the CDR3 DNA reads TGTGCCATCCAACATCCGGGACTAACTAACTATGGCTACACCTTC.

This clone has only one observation. An end of the junction differs from the germline gene, which may be a read error. The J gene is TRBJ2-1, the V gene TRBV7-9; 7 nucleotides match TRBD1. This CDR3 has 14 residues. Germline V gives CDR1 SEHNR, CDR2 FQNEAQ (reference sequence). The CDR3 protein is CSSNRDSTYNEQFF. In DNA, the CDR3 is TGTTCCAGCAACCGGGACAGTACCTACAATGAGCAGTTCTTC.

The chain carries TRBV19 and TRBJ1-1; D perhaps matches TRBD1 (5 bases). Germline V gene lookup returns CDR1 LNHDA and CDR2 SQIVND (reference sequence). The V end was cut by 5 bases, the J end by 6 bases, with 19 bases between. This CDR3 region has 15 residues. DNA of the CDR3: TGTGCCAGTAGTCCGCGGGACCTCGGAGGGGCTGAAGCTTTCTTT. Translation gives CASSPRDLGGAEAFF.

The chain employs TRBV7-3 and TRBJ2-1; TRBD1 agrees at 8 bases. V lost 5 bases and J lost 1; bases outside the gene matches: 4. Looked up from germline, CDR1 is SGHTA and CDR2 is FQGTGA. There are 15 residues in the CDR3. The CDR3 nucleotides read TGTGCCAGCAGCACCACAGGGGGGTCCTACAATGAGCAGTTCTTC. This gives the protein CASSTTGGSYNEQFF.

The V gene is TRBV29-1, the J gene TRBJ1-1; possibly TRBD1 for D (5 bases). Trimming cost V 7 bases and J 4 bases, with 16 bases left between them. CDR1 is SQVTM, CDR2 ANQGSEA, per germline. This CDR3 has 13 residues. The CDR3 protein is CSALRDWGTEAFF. The CDR3 DNA sequence: TGCAGCGCCCTCCGGGACTGGGGCACTGAAGCTTTCTTT.